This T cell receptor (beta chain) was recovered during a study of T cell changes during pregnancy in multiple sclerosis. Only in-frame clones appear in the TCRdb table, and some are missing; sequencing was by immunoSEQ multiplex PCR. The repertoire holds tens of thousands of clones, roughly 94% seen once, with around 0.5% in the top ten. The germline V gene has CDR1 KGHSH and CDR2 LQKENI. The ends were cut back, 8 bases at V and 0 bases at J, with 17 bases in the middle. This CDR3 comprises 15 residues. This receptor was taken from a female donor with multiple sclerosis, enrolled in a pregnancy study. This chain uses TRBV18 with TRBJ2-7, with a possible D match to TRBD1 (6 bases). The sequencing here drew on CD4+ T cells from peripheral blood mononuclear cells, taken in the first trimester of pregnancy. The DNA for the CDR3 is TGTGCCAGCGCCCCGGCTGGACAGAGCTCCTACGAGCAGTACTTC. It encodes CASAPAGQSSYEQYF.